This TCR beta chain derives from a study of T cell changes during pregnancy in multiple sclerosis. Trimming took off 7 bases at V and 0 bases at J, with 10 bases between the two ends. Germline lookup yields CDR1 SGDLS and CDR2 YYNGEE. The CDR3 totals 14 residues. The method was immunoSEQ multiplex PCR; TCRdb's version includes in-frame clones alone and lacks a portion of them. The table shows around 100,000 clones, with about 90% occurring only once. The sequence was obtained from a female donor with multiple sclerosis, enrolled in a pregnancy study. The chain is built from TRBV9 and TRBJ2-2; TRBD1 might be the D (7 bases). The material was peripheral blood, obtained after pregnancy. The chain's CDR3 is CASGGTANTGELFF. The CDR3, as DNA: TGTGCCAGCGGAGGGACAGCGAACACCGGGGAGCTGTTTTTT. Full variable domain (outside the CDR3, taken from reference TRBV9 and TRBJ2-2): DSGVTQTPKHLITATGQRVTLRCSPRSGDLSVYWYQQSLDQGLQFLIQYYNGEERAKGNILERFSAQQFPDLHSELNLSSLELGDSALYFCASGGTANTGELFFGEGSRLTVL.